The rows below give T cell receptor beta chains drawn from one sample of a study of T-cell reconstitution after alpha-beta-depleted transplantation in children. TCRdb itself ran the PCR reads through MiXCR, one entry per CDR3 protein. This table holds about 540,000 distinct CDR3 sequences, approximately 20% found once. Source: PBMCs from the stem cell graft donor, taken from the stem cell graft. The receptors shown here come from a human donor who donated a stem cell graft to a child with acute lymphoblastic leukemia. The CDR3 runs from the conserved cysteine through the conserved F or W. Fields, in order: V gene, D gene, J gene, clone size, CDR3 DNA, CDR3 protein. A D gene is named only where the DNA matches it firmly. The size of a clone is reported for some rows only, either as once, few or many, or as a class for expanded clones.

V: TRBV10-3; D: TRBD1; J: TRBJ1-5; size: -; DNA: TGTGCCACGCGGGATCGAGGTGGCAGGGGGAGCGATCAGCCCCAGCATTTT; CDR3: CATRDRGGRGSDQPQHF
V: TRBV10-3; D: -; J: TRBJ2-7; size: few; DNA: TGTGCCATCAGTGAGTCGTTGAGGTCCCCGTCTCCCTACGAGCAGTACTTC; CDR3: CAISESLRSPSPYEQYF
V: TRBV19; D: TRBD1; J: TRBJ2-7; size: -; DNA: TGTGCCAGTAGTGCCGGGACAGGGAACTACGAGCAGTACTTC; CDR3: CASSAGTGNYEQYF
V: TRBV6-1; D: -; J: TRBJ2-4; size: few; DNA: TGTGCCAGCAGATCTGACAGACTGATAGCCAAAAACATTCAGTACTTC; CDR3: CASRSDRLIAKNIQYF
V: TRBV5-6; D: -; J: TRBJ2-7; size: -; DNA: TGTGCCAGCAGCTACGACAGCCACTACGAGCAGTACTTC; CDR3: CASSYDSHYEQYF
V: TRBV27; D: -; J: TRBJ1-5; size: few; DNA: TGTGCCAGCAGTTTAGGGGGGAAGGGCCCCTTGCATTTT; CDR3: CASSLGGKGPLHF
V: TRBV12-5; D: TRBD2; J: TRBJ2-3; size: -; DNA: TGTGCTAGTGGTTTGGGGGTACTAGCGGCCCACACAGATACGCAGTATTTT; CDR3: CASGLGVLAAHTDTQYF
V: TRBV7-8; D: TRBD1; J: TRBJ2-7; size: few; DNA: TGTGCCAGCAGCTTACTAGTTTTTACCGGGACAGAAAACTACGAGCAGTACTTC; CDR3: CASSLLVFTGTENYEQYF
V: TRBV29-1; D: -; J: TRBJ2-3; size: -; DNA: TGCAGCGTGACCTCAGCGGAGGGGGCCAGTGGTACGCAGTATTTT; CDR3: CSVTSAEGASGTQYF
V: TRBV24-1; D: TRBD1; J: TRBJ2-1; size: -; DNA: TGTGCCACCAGTGATTTCAGGACAGGGTCCGGTAATTCCTACAATGAGCAGTTCTTC; CDR3: CATSDFRTGSGNSYNEQFF
V: TRBV5-1; D: TRBD2; J: TRBJ2-3; size: -; DNA: TGCGCCAGCAGCTCCACCGCGGGAGGACCCACAGATACGCAGTATTTT; CDR3: CASSSTAGGPTDTQYF
V: TRBV29-1; D: TRBD2; J: TRBJ2-7; size: -; DNA: TGCAGCGTTTGGACTAGCGGTCCCTACGAGCAGTACTTC; CDR3: CSVWTSGPYEQYF
V: TRBV7-6; D: -; J: TRBJ2-7; size: -; DNA: TGTGCCAGCAGCTTAGCGGTAGGGGGTTACTCCTACGAGCAGTACTTC; CDR3: CASSLAVGGYSYEQYF
V: TRBV3-1; D: TRBD1; J: TRBJ2-5; size: -; DNA: TGTGCCAGCAGGGCAGGGGGCCAAGAGACCCAGTACTTC; CDR3: CASRAGGQETQYF
V: TRBV6-5; D: -; J: TRBJ2-1; size: few; DNA: TGTGCCAGCAGTTACTCGATATCAGGGGATGGCAATGAGCAGTTCTTC; CDR3: CASSYSISGDGNEQFF
V: TRBV5-1; D: -; J: TRBJ2-1; size: -; DNA: TGCGCCAGCAGGGATGGACTACCCTTTAATGAGCAGTTCTTC; CDR3: CASRDGLPFNEQFF
V: TRBV12-3/TRBV12-4; D: -; J: TRBJ1-1; size: few; DNA: TGTGCCAGCAGTTCTCGCATTACCTACACTGAAGCTTTCTTT; CDR3: CASSSRITYTEAFF
V: TRBV18; D: -; J: TRBJ2-3; size: -; DNA: TGTGCCAGCTCGCCCTCGTCTGGTATCCTCTGGGGTACGCAGTATTTT; CDR3: CASSPSSGILWGTQYF
V: TRBV7-6; D: -; J: TRBJ2-3; size: -; DNA: TGTGCCAGCAGCCAGATTGTCCGAAGGACAGCGTCCACAGATACGCAGTATTTT; CDR3: CASSQIVRRTASTDTQYF
V: TRBV7-6; D: -; J: TRBJ2-6; size: few; DNA: TGTGCCAGCAGCTCCGAGGCCCCCTCTGGGGCCAACGTCCTGACTTTC; CDR3: CASSSEAPSGANVLTF
V: TRBV18; D: -; J: TRBJ1-1; size: few; DNA: TGTGCCAGCTCACCACCCCTTGGGACACTGAACACTGAAGCTTTCTTT; CDR3: CASSPPLGTLNTEAFF
V: TRBV27; D: -; J: TRBJ1-5; size: -; DNA: TGTGCCAGCAGTGTTGTAGCGGGACAGCCCCAGCATTTT; CDR3: CASSVVAGQPQHF
V: TRBV5-6; D: TRBD2; J: TRBJ2-5; size: once; DNA: TGTGCCAGCAGCGGTACTAGCGCCTCCGAGACCCAGTACTTC; CDR3: CASSGTSASETQYF
V: TRBV3-1; D: -; J: TRBJ2-1; size: few; DNA: TGTGCCAGCAGCCCACTCGGACAGATTCTAAATGAGCGGCAGTTCTTC; CDR3: CASSPLGQILNERQFF